The clone carrying this T cell receptor (beta chain) was picked up a small number of times. The target antigen is unknown. The entry originates in a study of T-cell memory formation after mild COVID-19. Germline CDR1 and CDR2: DFQATT and SNEGSKA (reference sequence). The CDR3 is 14 amino acids. With V trimmed by 2 bases and J by 5 bases, 7 bases remained unmatched. TCRdb independently ran MiXCR on the 5' RACE reads; one entry per CDR3 protein. The table lists 250,000 to 350,000 distinct CDR3 sequences, 19% of them singletons, with 20% to 25% in the top ten. Overall study findings and caveats: Chiefly within CM and EM were the contracting CD4+ clones; CD8+ ones were within EMRA.

The genes are TRBV20-1 and TRBJ1-2, with 8 bases that match TRBD1. This sequence originates from a young man who had mild COVID-19 (a few samples of this study predate the infection). Cell type and time point are not known. Input material: PBMCs or a T cell subset sorted from them (not recorded which). The CDR3 is CSARLGQGMYGYTF. For the CDR3, the DNA is TGCAGTGCTAGACTTGGACAGGGAATGTATGGCTACACCTTC.